These T cell receptor beta chains were read from a single sample in a study of regulatory T cells in long-lasting Graves disease. A single record per CDR3 protein comes from TCRdb applying MiXCR to the multiplex PCR reads. In the table there are approximately 300,000 distinct CDR3 sequences, 18% of which are singletons. The sample was peripheral blood mononuclear cells (PBMCs), taken at new diagnosis, from a patient treated with antithyroid drugs. These receptors all come from a female donor with Graves disease. Each CDR3 is given with its conserved first and last residue. Fields, in order: V gene, clone size, J gene, D gene, CDR3 DNA, CDR3 protein. The D gene is left open where the match is weak. Clone size is stated in some rows and not others, as once, few, many or a class when expanded.

TRBV13,NA,TRBJ2-3,NA,TGTGCCAGCAGCGAGGGGGGCACGGCTAGCACAGATACGCAGTATTTT,CASSEGGTASTDTQYF
TRBV9,NA,TRBJ1-5,NA,TGTGCCAGCAGCGTAGCCTTACACTTATCAGCCCAGCATTTT,CASSVALHLSAQHF
TRBV7-3,many,TRBJ1-1,NA,TGTGCCAGCAGCCTCACAGGGTCTCCGGACACTGAAGCTTTCTTT,CASSLTGSPDTEAFF
TRBV28,NA,TRBJ2-7,TRBD1,TGTGCCAGCTGGCGCCCTACCGGGACAGGGAAGACCTACGAGCAGTACTTC,CASWRPTGTGKTYEQYF
TRBV15,many,TRBJ1-6,NA,TGTGCCACCAGCCCTCCGAGGACGGGAAATTCACCCCTCCACTTT,CATSPPRTGNSPLHF
TRBV2,many,TRBJ2-3,NA,TGTGCCAGCAGTGAAACCACCTCGGGCAGGGGCACAGATACGCAGTATTTT,CASSETTSGRGTDTQYF
TRBV3-1,many,TRBJ2-2,NA,TGTGCCAGCAGCCAACCCGGACCGAACACCGGGGAGCTGTTTTTT,CASSQPGPNTGELFF
TRBV30,many,TRBJ2-1,TRBD2,TGTGCCTGTACAGCTAGCGGTTACAATGAGCAGTTCTTC,CACTASGYNEQFF
TRBV5-8,NA,TRBJ1-2,NA,TGTGCCAGCACACCGGGACTAGGGGGCTACACCTTC,CASTPGLGGYTF
TRBV7-9,many,TRBJ2-7,NA,TGTGCCAGCAGCTTAGTTGGGGGCTGGGGTTCTGGGGAGCAGTACTTC,CASSLVGGWGSGEQYF
TRBV6-2/TRBV6-3,many,TRBJ2-1,NA,TGTGCCAGCACCCACCAAGAGGTCGTGGGGAATGAGCAGTTCTTC,CASTHQEVVGNEQFF
TRBV19,many,TRBJ2-1,TRBD2,TGTGCCAGTAGTATCCTAATAGCGGGGGGTGTCTCTGAGCAGTTCTTC,CASSILIAGGVSEQFF
TRBV5-1,many,TRBJ2-1,NA,TGCGCCAGCAGCGTAGACCGATCCGACAATGAGCAGTTCTTC,CASSVDRSDNEQFF
TRBV19,many,TRBJ1-5,NA,TGTGCCAGTAGTATGCGCGGAGGGCTGTATGGTCAGCCCCAGCATTTT,CASSMRGGLYGQPQHF
TRBV10-1,NA,TRBJ2-7,NA,TGCGCCGGCTACTACGAGCAGTACTTC,CAGYYEQYF
TRBV7-9,NA,TRBJ1-2,NA,TGTGCCAGCAGCCCCCTGGGGCAGCTCTATGGCTACACCTTC,CASSPLGQLYGYTF
TRBV7-8,many,TRBJ1-6,NA,TGTGCCAGCAGGGGGGCAAGATATAATTCACCCCTCCACTTT,CASRGARYNSPLHF
TRBV30,many,TRBJ2-1,TRBD2,TGTGCCTGGAGTGCCCCGGCGAGTAGCGGGAGGCCCTACAATGAGCAGTTCTTC,CAWSAPASSGRPYNEQFF
TRBV20-1,NA,TRBJ2-3,TRBD2,TGCAGTGCTAGGAGACAAGCGGGGTCCACAGATACGCAGTATTTT,CSARRQAGSTDTQYF
TRBV11-3,many,TRBJ2-7,NA,TGTGCCAGCAGCTTAGTGGCGGGCCACTACGAGCAGTACTTC,CASSLVAGHYEQYF
TRBV24-1,many,TRBJ2-7,TRBD2,TGTGCCACCAGCCTAGCGGGAGGGGAAGAGCAGTACTTC,CATSLAGGEEQYF
TRBV7-6,NA,TRBJ2-1,TRBD2,TGTGCCAGCAGCTTAGGTGCCCTAGCGGGATCCTACAATGAGCAGTTCTTC,CASSLGALAGSYNEQFF
TRBV6-4,many,TRBJ1-2,TRBD1,TGTGCCAGCAGTTACTCGACCGGACAGGCCAAGGAGGGCTACACCTTC,CASSYSTGQAKEGYTF
TRBV29-1,few,TRBJ1-4,NA,TGCAGCGTTGAAGAGGGGACCGGAAAACTGTTTTTT,CSVEEGTGKLFF
TRBV29-1,few,TRBJ2-7,TRBD2,TGCAGCGTTGGACGACTAGCGGGATTCAGCTACGAGCAGTACTTC,CSVGRLAGFSYEQYF
TRBV6-2/TRBV6-3,many,TRBJ2-7,NA,TGTGCCAGCAGTTACTCCGTCCCGGTGCAGTACTTC,CASSYSVPVQYF
TRBV5-1,few,TRBJ2-2,NA,TGCGCCAGCAGCTTGGTGGCTAGCGTCACCGGGGAGCTGTTTTTT,CASSLVASVTGELFF
TRBV2,many,TRBJ2-3,NA,TGTGCCAGCGTCCCCCCTGCGGAAGCGAGCACAGATACGCAGTATTTT,CASVPPAEASTDTQYF
TRBV27,many,TRBJ1-1,NA,TGTGCCAGCAGTTCGGACCTAATGAACACTGAAGCTTTCTTT,CASSSDLMNTEAFF
TRBV28,many,TRBJ2-5,NA,TGTGCCAGCAGTTTATGGGCCGGGGAAGAGACCCAGTACTTC,CASSLWAGEETQYF
TRBV3-1,many,TRBJ1-4,NA,TGTGCCAGCAGCCAAGAGGTACAGGGACGGGAAAAACTGTTTTTT,CASSQEVQGREKLFF
TRBV20-1,NA,TRBJ1-2,TRBD1,TGCAGTGCTAGAGATAAGGGACAGGACAGCTATGGCTACACCTTC,CSARDKGQDSYGYTF
TRBV13,many,TRBJ2-3,TRBD2,TGTGCCAGCAGCGGACTAGCGGTTGTTCTAACAGATACGCAGTATTTT,CASSGLAVVLTDTQYF
TRBV28,NA,TRBJ1-2,NA,TGTGCCAGCAAGACACAGGAAAACTATGGCTACACCTTC,CASKTQENYGYTF
TRBV27,NA,TRBJ2-2,TRBD2,TGTGCCACACAACAGGGACTAGCGGGAGGCGGCGGGGAGCTGTTTTTT,CATQQGLAGGGGELFF
TRBV7-9,few,TRBJ2-6,NA,TGTGCCAGCAGCTCTCCAGGGACTGGGGCCAACGTCCTGACTTTC,CASSSPGTGANVLTF
TRBV20-1,many,TRBJ1-1,NA,TGCAGTGCTAGAGACATAACAGGTGGGGACACTGAAGCTTTCTTT,CSARDITGGDTEAFF
TRBV28,many,TRBJ1-2,TRBD1,TGTGCCAGCAGTTTAAACCCACAGGGGTGGTATGGCTACACCTTC,CASSLNPQGWYGYTF
TRBV12-3/TRBV12-4,many,TRBJ1-1,NA,TGTGCCAGCAGTTTCGGCATGAACACTGAAGCTTTCTTT,CASSFGMNTEAFF
TRBV12-3/TRBV12-4,NA,TRBJ1-2,NA,TGTGCCAGCAAATCCGGGACAATCTATGGCTACACCTTC,CASKSGTIYGYTF
TRBV3-1,NA,TRBJ2-5,TRBD1,TGTGCCAGCAGCCAAGACTTGACAGGGGGCATGAAGACCCAGTACTTC,CASSQDLTGGMKTQYF
TRBV20-1,many,TRBJ1-2,NA,TGCAGTGCTAGAGATCCTCCATCGTATGGCTACACCTTC,CSARDPPSYGYTF
TRBV7-9,many,TRBJ1-2,NA,TGTGCCAGCAGCTTAGGAGGGCACCTGAGTGGCTACACCTTC,CASSLGGHLSGYTF
TRBV2,many,TRBJ2-3,NA,TGTGCCAGCAGTGAAATGGAGCGGATCACAGATACGCAGTATTTT,CASSEMERITDTQYF
TRBV30,few,TRBJ2-5,NA,TGTGCCTGGAGTGGCGGACTTCGAGACCAAGAGACCCAGTACTTC,CAWSGGLRDQETQYF
TRBV12-3/TRBV12-4,few,TRBJ2-2,TRBD2,TGTGCCAGCAGGGGAGGGGGGGAGCTGTTTTTT,CASRGGGELFF
TRBV11-2,NA,TRBJ2-7,TRBD1,TGTGCCAGCAGCCAACAACCCTCCCAACAGGGGTCCGAGCAGTACTTC,CASSQQPSQQGSEQYF
TRBV28,few,TRBJ2-7,TRBD2,TGTGCCAGCACGCCTCGGACTAGCGGGAGGGCCGGAAATACCTACGAGCAGTACTTC,CASTPRTSGRAGNTYEQYF
TRBV12-3/TRBV12-4,many,TRBJ2-1,NA,TGTGCCAGCAGCCCAGCGGGCCCATACAATGAGCAGTTCTTC,CASSPAGPYNEQFF